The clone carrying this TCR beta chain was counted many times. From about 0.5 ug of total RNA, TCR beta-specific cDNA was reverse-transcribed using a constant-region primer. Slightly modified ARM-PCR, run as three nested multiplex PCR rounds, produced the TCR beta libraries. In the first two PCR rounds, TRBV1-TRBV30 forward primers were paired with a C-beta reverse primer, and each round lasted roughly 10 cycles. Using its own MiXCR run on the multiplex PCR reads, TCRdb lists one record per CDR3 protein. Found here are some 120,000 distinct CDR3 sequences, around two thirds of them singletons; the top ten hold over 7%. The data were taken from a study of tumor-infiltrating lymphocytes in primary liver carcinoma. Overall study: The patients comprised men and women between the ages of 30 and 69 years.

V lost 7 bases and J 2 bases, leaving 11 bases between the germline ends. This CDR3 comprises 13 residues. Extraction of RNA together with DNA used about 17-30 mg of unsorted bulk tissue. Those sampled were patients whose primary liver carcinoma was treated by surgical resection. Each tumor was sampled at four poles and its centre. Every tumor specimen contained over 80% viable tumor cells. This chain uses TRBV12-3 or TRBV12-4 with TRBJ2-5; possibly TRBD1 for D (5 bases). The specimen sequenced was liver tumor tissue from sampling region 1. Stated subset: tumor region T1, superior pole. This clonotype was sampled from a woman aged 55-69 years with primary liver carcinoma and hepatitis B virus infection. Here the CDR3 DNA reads TGTGCCAGCAACCGGCAGGGACAAGAGACCCAGTACTTC. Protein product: CASNRQGQETQYF.